This TCR beta chain was documented in a study of tumor and adjacent non-tumor tissue in lung cancer. Study-level information: The patients, 10 to 11 men and 5 women, were roughly 30 to 76 with stage I to III disease. About 4.17 million productive TCRbeta reads were obtained per sample on average.

This clonotype was counted only a few times. A modified ARM-PCR protocol with three rounds of nested PCR amplified TCRbeta. TCRdb ran MiXCR on the multiplex PCR reads and lists one entry per CDR3 protein. This table has 200,000 or so distinct CDR3 sequences, about 71% appearing once. With 7 bases clipped from V and 3 bases from J, the junction kept 9 bases outside the gene matches. The CDR3 runs to 14 residues. From germline, CDR1 is MNHGY and CDR2 SAAAGT. RNA was extracted from bulk tissue without any cell sorting. Between August and November 2014, newly diagnosed, chemotherapy-naive lung cancer patients underwent thoracic surgery in China.

Material for sequencing was lung tumor tissue. This clonotype was sampled from a man aged 55 to 70 with non-small cell lung cancer. The V call is TRBV6-8, the J call TRBJ2-7; 7 bases map to TRBD1. The CDR3 nucleotides read TGTGCCAGCACCCCGAGTGACAGGGTCTACGAGCAGTACTTC. Amino acids: CASTPSDRVYEQYF.